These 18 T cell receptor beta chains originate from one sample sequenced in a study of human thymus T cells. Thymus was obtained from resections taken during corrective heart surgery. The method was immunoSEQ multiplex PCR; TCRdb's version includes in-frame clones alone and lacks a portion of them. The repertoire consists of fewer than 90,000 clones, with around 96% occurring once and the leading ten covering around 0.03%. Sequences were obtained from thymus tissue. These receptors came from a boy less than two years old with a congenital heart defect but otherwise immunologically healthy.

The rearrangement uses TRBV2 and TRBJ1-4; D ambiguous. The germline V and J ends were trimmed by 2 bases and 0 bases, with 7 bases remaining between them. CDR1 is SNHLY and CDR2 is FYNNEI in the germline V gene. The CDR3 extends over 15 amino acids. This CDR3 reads CASSETDPTNEKLFF. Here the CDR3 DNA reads TGTGCCAGCAGTGAAACGGACCCAACTAATGAAAAACTGTTTTTT.

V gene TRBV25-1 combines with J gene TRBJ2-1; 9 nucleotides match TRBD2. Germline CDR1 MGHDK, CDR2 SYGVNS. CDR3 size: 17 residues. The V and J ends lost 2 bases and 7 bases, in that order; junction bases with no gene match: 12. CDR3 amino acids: CASSEDPPPSGENEQFF. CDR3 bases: TGTGCCAGCAGTGAAGATCCCCCTCCTAGCGGGGAAAATGAGCAGTTCTTC.

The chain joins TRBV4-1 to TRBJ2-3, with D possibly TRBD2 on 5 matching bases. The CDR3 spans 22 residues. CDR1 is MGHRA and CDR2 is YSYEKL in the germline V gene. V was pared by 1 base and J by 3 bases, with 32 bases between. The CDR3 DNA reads TGCGCCAGCAGCCAAGTTCTTACACGGACTCCCGGAATGGATCGTCGAACAGATACGCAGTATTTT. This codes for CASSQVLTRTPGMDRRTDTQYF.

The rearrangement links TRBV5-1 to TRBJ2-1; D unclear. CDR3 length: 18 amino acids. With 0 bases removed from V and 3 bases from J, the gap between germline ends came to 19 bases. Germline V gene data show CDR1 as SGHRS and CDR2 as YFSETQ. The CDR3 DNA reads TGCGCCAGCAGCTTGGATCTTATTTCGGGTTCCAACTACAATGAGCAGTTCTTC. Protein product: CASSLDLISGSNYNEQFF.

The CDR3 region has the DNA TGTGCCAGCAGCTTGATAATAGACAGGGCCTCTGCTGAAGCTTTCTTT. Translating gives CASSLIIDRASAEAFF. The rearrangement uses TRBV7-2 and TRBJ1-1; 7 bases are shared with TRBD1. The length of the CDR3 is 16 residues. Germline-derived CDR1 and CDR2 are SGHTA and FQGNSA. Losses at the gene ends were 3 bases for V and 6 bases for J; bases not matched to a gene: 13.

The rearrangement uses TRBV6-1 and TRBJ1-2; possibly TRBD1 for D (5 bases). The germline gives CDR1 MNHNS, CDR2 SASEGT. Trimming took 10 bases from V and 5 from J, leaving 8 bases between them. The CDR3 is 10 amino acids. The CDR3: CATQGYGYTF. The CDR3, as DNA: TGTGCCACCCAGGGTTATGGCTACACCTTC.

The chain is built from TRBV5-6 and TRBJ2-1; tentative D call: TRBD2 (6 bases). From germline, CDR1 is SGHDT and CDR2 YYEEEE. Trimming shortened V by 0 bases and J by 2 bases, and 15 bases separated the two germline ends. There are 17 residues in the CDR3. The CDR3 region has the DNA TGTGCCAGCAGCTTGGTCGTGCGGGATCCCACCTACAATGAGCAGTTCTTC. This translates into CASSLVVRDPTYNEQFF.

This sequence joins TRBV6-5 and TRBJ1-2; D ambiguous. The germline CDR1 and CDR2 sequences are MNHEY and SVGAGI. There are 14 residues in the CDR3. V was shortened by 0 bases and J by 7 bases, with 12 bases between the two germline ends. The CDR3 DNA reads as TGTGCCAGCAGTTACTCTGTTTCGGGGAGTGGCTACACCTTC. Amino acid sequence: CASSYSVSGSGYTF.

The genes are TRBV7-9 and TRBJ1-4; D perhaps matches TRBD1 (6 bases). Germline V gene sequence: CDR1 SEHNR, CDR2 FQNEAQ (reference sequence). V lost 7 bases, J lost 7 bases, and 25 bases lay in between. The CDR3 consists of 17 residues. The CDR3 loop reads CASTRLDSKTKGEKLFF. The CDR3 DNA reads TGTGCCAGCACCCGGCTGGACAGCAAGACTAAGGGTGAAAAACTGTTTTTT.

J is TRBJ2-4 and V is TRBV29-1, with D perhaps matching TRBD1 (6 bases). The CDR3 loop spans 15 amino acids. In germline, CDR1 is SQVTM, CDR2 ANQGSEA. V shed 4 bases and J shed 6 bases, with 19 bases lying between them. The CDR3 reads CSVAGAPGTRNIQYF. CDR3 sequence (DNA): TGCAGCGTTGCTGGGGCACCGGGGACAAGAAACATTCAGTACTTC.

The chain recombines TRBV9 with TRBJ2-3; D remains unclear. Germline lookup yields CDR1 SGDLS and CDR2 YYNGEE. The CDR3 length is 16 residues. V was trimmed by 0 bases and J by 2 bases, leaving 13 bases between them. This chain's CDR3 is CASSVEGSSPTDTQYF. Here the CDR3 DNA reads TGTGCCAGCAGCGTAGAAGGTAGCTCCCCCACAGATACGCAGTATTTT.

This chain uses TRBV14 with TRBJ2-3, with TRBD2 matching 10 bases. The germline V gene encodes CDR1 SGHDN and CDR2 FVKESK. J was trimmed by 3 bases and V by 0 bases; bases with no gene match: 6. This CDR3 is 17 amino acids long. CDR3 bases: TGTGCCAGCAGCCAAGATGGCCTAGCGGGAGAAACAGATACGCAGTATTTT. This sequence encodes CASSQDGLAGETDTQYF. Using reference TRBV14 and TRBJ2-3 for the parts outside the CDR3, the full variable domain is EAGVTQFPSHSVIEKGQTVTLRCDPISGHDNLYWYRRVMGKEIKFLLHFVKESKQDESGMPNNRFLAERTGGTYSTLKVQPAELEDSGVYFCASSQDGLAGETDTQYFGPGTRLTVL.

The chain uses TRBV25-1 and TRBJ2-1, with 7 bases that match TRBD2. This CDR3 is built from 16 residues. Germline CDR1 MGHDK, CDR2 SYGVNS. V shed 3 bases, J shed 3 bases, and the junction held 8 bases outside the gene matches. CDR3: CASSDGGGGCYNEQFF. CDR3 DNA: TGTGCCAGCAGTGACGGTGGCGGGGGATGCTACAATGAGCAGTTCTTC.

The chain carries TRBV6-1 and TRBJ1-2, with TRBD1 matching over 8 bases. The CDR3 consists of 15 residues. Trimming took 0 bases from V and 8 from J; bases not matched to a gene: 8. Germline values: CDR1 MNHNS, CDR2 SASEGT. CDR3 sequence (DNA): TGTGCCAGCAGTGAAGCCCCGGACAGGGACAACGGCTACACCTTC. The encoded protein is CASSEAPDRDNGYTF.

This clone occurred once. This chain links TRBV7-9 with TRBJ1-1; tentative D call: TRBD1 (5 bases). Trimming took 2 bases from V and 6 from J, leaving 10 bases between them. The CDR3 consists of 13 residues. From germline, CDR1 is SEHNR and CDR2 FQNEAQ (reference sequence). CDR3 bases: TGTGCCAGCAGCTTAACGGGGCTGGCTGAAGCTTTCTTT. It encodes CASSLTGLAEAFF.

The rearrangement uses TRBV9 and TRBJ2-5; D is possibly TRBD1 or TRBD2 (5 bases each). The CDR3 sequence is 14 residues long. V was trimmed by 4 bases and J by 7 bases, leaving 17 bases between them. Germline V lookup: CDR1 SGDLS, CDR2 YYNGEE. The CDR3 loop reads CASSTATVGRTQYF. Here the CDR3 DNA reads TGTGCCAGCAGCACCGCGACAGTGGGGAGGACCCAGTACTTC.

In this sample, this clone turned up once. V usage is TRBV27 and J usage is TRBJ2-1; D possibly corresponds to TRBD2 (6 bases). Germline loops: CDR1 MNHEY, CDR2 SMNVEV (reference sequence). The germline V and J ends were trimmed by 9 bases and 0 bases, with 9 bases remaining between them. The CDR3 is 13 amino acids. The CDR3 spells CARTGGSYNEQFF. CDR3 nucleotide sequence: TGTGCCAGGACCGGGGGCTCCTACAATGAGCAGTTCTTC.

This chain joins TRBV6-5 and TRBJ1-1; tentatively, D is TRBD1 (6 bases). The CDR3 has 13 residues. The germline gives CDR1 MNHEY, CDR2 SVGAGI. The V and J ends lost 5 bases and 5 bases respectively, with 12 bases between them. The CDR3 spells CASSPRGRTEAFF. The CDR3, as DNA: TGTGCCAGCAGTCCACGGGGGCGGACTGAAGCTTTCTTT.